Described below is a single T cell receptor beta chain sequence and its context. As yet, its antigen is unknown. Sequencing was performed with immunoSEQ multiplex PCR; in TCRdb, only in-frame clones are kept and a portion is missing. This sample has about 56,000 clones, with about 97% found just once. Germline V gives CDR1 SGHNT, CDR2 YENEEA. There are 13 residues in the CDR3. With 2 bases removed from V and 7 bases from J, the gap between germline ends came to 9 bases. The data originate from a study of siplizumab effects on memory and regulatory T cells. Whole-study findings and limits: Roughly 75-97% of proliferating clones (CD4+ or CD8+) could not be assigned a naive or memory phenotype.

The sequence derives from a human donor in good health. The sample taken for sequencing was naive CD8+ T cells sorted from blood. The gene calls are TRBV11-3 and TRBJ2-1, with D tentatively TRBD1 (5 bases). The chain's CDR3 is CASSLPQGNEQFF. The CDR3 DNA sequence: TGTGCCAGCAGCTTACCCCAGGGAAATGAGCAGTTCTTC.